The entry that follows covers one T cell receptor beta chain sequence. The target of this receptor is not known. Nothing much larger sits one base from this clone, and base qualities are not available. The immunoSEQ Assay, a bias-controlled multiplex PCR, was used to amplify TCRbeta CDR3 regions from genomic DNA. The authors' analysis ran thus. The number of nucleated cells in each sample was estimated from the amplification of reference gene primers within the assay. To quantify the absolute abundance of each unique TCRbeta CDR3 rearrangement, sequence reads were collapsed and filtered. For each sample, productive Simpson clonality was calculated as the square root of Simpson's diversity index over productive rearrangements. As stored in TCRdb, this immuneACCESS dataset retains in-frame rearrangements with V and J assigned. A fraction of the clones does not appear; measured against another copy, unresolved V genes explain less than half of the discrepancy, and the remainder lacks a known reason. For V, J and clone size, that table is used; D and trimming come from the DNA. The sample table contains more than 250,000 clones; only one count was recorded for 83% of them. The ten largest clones capture roughly 1.1% of the sample.

These data originate in a study of blood T cell repertoires in COVID-19 (dated by TCRdb to the early 2020s). With respect to the entire study: Samples from collaborators originated in the United States, Italy and Spain and spanned both the acute and convalescent phases of COVID-19. The prospective study material was composed of cDNA or gDNA derived from T cells, B-cell-depleted T cells, or PBMCs. Deeply sampled blood TCRbeta repertoires from subjects exposed to, actively infected with, or recovered from COVID-19 were included in the dataset. The repertoires were released in a freely available public database meant as a resource for research on the immune response to SARS-CoV-2. Samples were obtained from the ongoing ImmuneRACE study (first 160 participants) and from some 1,300 subjects provided by 6 global collaborators. Sample metadata almost always included a de-identified subject ID, COVID-19 status, age in years and sex. Where available, HLA class I and class II types were taken from metadata supplied by the sample provider and were not determined by assay-based typing.

Each collaborating institution followed its own protocols to collect whole blood in K2EDTA tubes. For TCRbeta analysis, collaborators shipped samples in one of three forms: frozen whole blood, isolated PBMCs, or DNA extracted from either of those sample types. What the study reported, not specific to this receptor: The amount of clinical and demographic metadata varied by source and participant and was provided uncurated.

Its CDR3 holds 13 amino acids, cysteine through phenylalanine. Only the CDR3 portion is preserved as DNA: 39 bases, with reading frame beginning at the first base. From the germline V gene (reference sequence), CDR1 is LNHNV and CDR2 is YYDKDF. From V the trimming removes 1 base and from J it removes 7 bases, while the gene matches leave 0 bases of the junction unaccounted for. The V and J genes are TRBV15 and TRBJ2-5; TRBD2 fits 10 bases in the junction. Source material: peripheral blood. The origin of this receptor is a woman aged 45-65 years with acute or convalescent COVID-19. The CDR3 protein is CATSRGTSGTQYF. The bases read TGTGCCACCAGCAGAGGGACTAGCGGGACCCAGTACTTC.